The 30 T cell receptor beta chains presented below share a single source sample, sequenced in a study of regulatory T cells in long-lasting Graves disease. Time point of the sample: persistent/refractory GD, antithyroid drugs over 5 years with positive TRAb. RNA extracted from PBMCs served as the sequencing template. Through Arm-PCR of CDR3 regions and iRepertoire HTBI primers, TCR beta libraries were built. One entry per CDR3 protein, called by TCRdb with MiXCR from the multiplex PCR reads. This sample has around 460,000 distinct CDR3 sequences, with 20% to 25% found just once. The input for sequencing was peripheral blood mononuclear cells (PBMCs), taken when the disease was refractory, from a patient treated with antithyroid drugs. Receptor source: a female donor with Graves disease.

The table lists this clonotype with many counts. The V gene is TRBV12-3 or TRBV12-4, the J gene TRBJ2-7, with D tentatively TRBD2 (5 bases). The V end was cut by 5 bases, the J end by 6 bases, with 14 bases between. CDR3 length: 13 residues. The CDR3 DNA is TGTGCCAGCAGTCCTAGGGTTGCGGGCGAGCAGTACTTC. It codes for CASSPRVAGEQYF.

This clonotype was found many times. V and J are TRBV28 and TRBJ1-1, with 8 positions matching TRBD1. Germline CDR1 is MDHEN and CDR2 is SYDVKM. This CDR3 spans 15 amino acids. The trim removed 7 bases at V and 1 base at J, leaving 8 bases unmatched. The CDR3 region is CASIQGAEGNTEAFF. Here the CDR3 DNA reads TGTGCCAGCATCCAGGGGGCTGAGGGGAACACTGAAGCTTTCTTT.

The chain uses TRBV6-5 and TRBJ1-1; 8 bases are a match to TRBD1. The CDR3 runs to 11 residues. Germline loops: CDR1 MNHEY, CDR2 SVGAGI. Unmatched junction bases numbered 3, after V lost 1 base and J lost 14 bases. The CDR3 sequence: CASSYLGQGFF. In DNA form, the CDR3 reads TGTGCCAGCAGTTACTTAGGACAGGGCTTCTTT.

This clonotype was detected many times. The rearrangement uses TRBV28 and TRBJ2-5; D unclear. CDR1 and CDR2 from the germline V gene are MDHEN and SYDVKM. The CDR3 contains 13 residues. Trimming pared 1 base from V and 2 bases from J, leaving 5 bases between. The CDR3 region has the DNA TGTGCCAGCAGTTTATACAGACAAGAGACCCAGTACTTC. Translating gives CASSLYRQETQYF.

On this clonotype itself: A read error may explain this, as a much larger clone is one base away. The CDR3 region is CASSLIHPTEGCEKLFF. Here the CDR3 DNA reads TGTGCCAGCAGTTTAATTCACCCGACAGAGGGGTGTGAAAAACTGTTTTTT. The V gene is TRBV27, the J gene TRBJ1-4; TRBD1 is a possible D gene (5 bases). Trimming took 2 bases from V and 7 from J, leaving 20 bases between them. The germline V gene has CDR1 MNHEY and CDR2 SMNVEV (reference sequence). CDR3 length equals 17 residues.

This clonotype was picked up a small number of times. The gene calls are TRBV10-3 and TRBJ2-2; the match to TRBD2 covers 13 bases. Losses at the gene ends were 3 bases for V and 6 bases for J; bases not matched to a gene: 7. The CDR3 has 17 amino acids. From germline, CDR1 is ENHRY and CDR2 SYGVKD. The CDR3 reads CAISEGPTSGRSGELFF. The CDR3 DNA reads as TGTGCCATCAGTGAAGGCCCGACTAGCGGGAGGTCCGGGGAGCTGTTTTTT.

This clonotype has just a few counts. V and J are TRBV9 and TRBJ1-6; D is uncertain. The CDR3 spans 14 residues. V lost 0 bases and J lost 7, with 8 bases in between. Germline CDR1 SGDLS, CDR2 YYNGEE. The CDR3 DNA reads TGTGCCAGCAGCGTAGGGAACCCAAATTCACCCCTCCACTTT. As protein: CASSVGNPNSPLHF.

This clonotype was seen ten or more times. The chain carries TRBV12-5 and TRBJ1-1; D might be TRBD1 (5 bases). The length of the CDR3 is 13 residues. Trimming took off 5 bases at V and 5 bases at J, with 12 bases between the two ends. CDR1 LGHNT and CDR2 FRNRAP come from the germline V gene. In DNA, the CDR3 is TGTGCTAGTGGTCCCGGGGGGGGAACTGAAGCTTTCTTT. It is translated as CASGPGGGTEAFF.

On this clonotype itself: The CDR3 ends on some other residue instead of the conserved phenylalanine or tryptophan, so this is likely a read error. The J gene is TRBJ1-1, the V gene TRBV30; D gene unclear. This CDR3 is built from 13 residues. CDR1 and CDR2 from the germline V gene are GTSNPN and SVGIG (reference sequence). V was clipped by 3 bases and J by 0 bases, with 8 bases between them. The CDR3 loop is CAWRPTLNTEAFL. DNA for the CDR3: TGTGCCTGGAGGCCCACCTTGAACACTGAAGCTTTCCTT.

This clonotype was seen ten or more times. The chain recombines TRBV28 with TRBJ1-2; D not resolved. Germline V gene lookup returns CDR1 MDHEN and CDR2 SYDVKM. The V gene lost 5 bases and the J gene lost 5 bases, with 9 bases spanning the gap. This CDR3 is 12 amino acids long. The CDR3 DNA reads TGTGCCAGCAGTGAAGGATTGTATGGCTACACCTTC. As protein: CASSEGLYGYTF.

This clonotype was detected a few times. V usage is TRBV15 and J usage is TRBJ1-5, with TRBD1 identical over 9 bases. This CDR3 has 16 amino acids. V lost 7 bases, J lost 4 bases, and 11 bases stayed unmatched. Germline assignment: CDR1 LNHNV and CDR2 YYDKDF (reference sequence). CDR3 amino acids: CATNAGRDRENQPQHF. The CDR3 DNA follows: TGTGCCACCAACGCGGGCCGGGACAGGGAGAATCAGCCCCAGCATTTT.

There are many counts of this clonotype. The chain carries TRBV28 and TRBJ1-5; D is ambiguous. Germline-derived CDR1 and CDR2 are MDHEN and SYDVKM. Between the trimmed V and J ends, which lost 6 bases and 5 bases, there was a span of 11 bases. The CDR3 has 13 amino acids. The chain's CDR3 is CASSVSSYQPQHF. In DNA, the CDR3 is TGTGCCAGCAGCGTGTCCAGTTATCAGCCCCAGCATTTT.

The table lists this clonotype with a few counts. This sequence joins TRBV19 and TRBJ1-4, with 7 nucleotides matching TRBD1. Germline trimming cut 5 bases from V and 8 bases from J; bases unmatched to any gene: 14. The germline CDR1 and CDR2 sequences are LNHDA and SQIVND (reference sequence). The length of the CDR3 is 16 residues. The DNA for the CDR3 is TGTGCCAGTAGTTTACACAGGGGTTCAAAGGGGGAAAAACTGTTTTTT. It is translated as CASSLHRGSKGEKLFF.

Many counts were recorded for this clonotype. The rearrangement joins TRBV7-2 to TRBJ1-6; D is ambiguous. Germline assignment: CDR1 SGHTA and CDR2 FQGNSA. The CDR3 consists of 14 residues. Trimming stripped 4 bases from V and 9 bases from J, with 13 bases between. CDR3 in amino acids: CASSSARIRSPLHF. CDR3 sequence (DNA): TGTGCCAGCAGCTCAGCCAGAATCCGTTCACCCCTCCACTTT.

The V gene is TRBV12-3 or TRBV12-4, the J gene TRBJ2-7; TRBD2 agrees at 10 bases. There are 15 residues in the CDR3. Unmatched junction bases numbered 5, after V lost 6 bases and J lost 0 bases. This CDR3 reads CASSRTSGASYEQYF. CDR3 DNA sequence: TGTGCCAGCAGCAGAACTAGCGGGGCCTCCTACGAGCAGTACTTC.

This clonotype was picked up many times. This chain connects TRBV24-1 to TRBJ1-1; no clear D. CDR3 size: 15 residues. CDR1 KGHDR and CDR2 SFDVKD come from the germline V gene. Trimming cost V 0 bases and J 0 bases, with 7 bases left between them. The CDR3 coding sequence is TGTGCCACCAGTGATTTGGGCCAGCTGAACACTGAAGCTTTCTTT. It codes for CATSDLGQLNTEAFF.

This chain links TRBV9 with TRBJ2-5; no clear D gene. Germline loops: CDR1 SGDLS, CDR2 YYNGEE. The CDR3 consists of 12 residues. Trimming took 0 bases from V and 5 from J, leaving 5 bases between them. The CDR3 bases are TGTGCCAGCAGCGTAGAGAAGGAGACCCAGTACTTC. Translation gives CASSVEKETQYF.

The chain has TRBV7-2 and TRBJ2-2; D ambiguous. V was clipped by 1 base and J by 0 bases, with 12 bases between them. The CDR3 has 17 amino acids. CDR1 SGHTA and CDR2 FQGNSA come from the germline V gene. CDR3 DNA: TGTGCCAGCAGCTTAGGGAATGGCCAGGCGAACACCGGGGAGCTGTTTTTT. It specifies CASSLGNGQANTGELFF.

This clonotype was counted ten times or more. This sequence joins TRBV2 and TRBJ1-1, with D unresolved. The V end was cut by 7 bases, the J end by 0 bases, with 9 bases between. Germline loops: CDR1 SNHLY, CDR2 FYNNEI. The CDR3 runs to 13 residues. The CDR3 region has the DNA TGTGCCAGCACCACTTCACTGAACACTGAAGCTTTCTTT. This sequence encodes CASTTSLNTEAFF.

This clonotype was observed at least ten times. The chain joins TRBV28 to TRBJ1-6; 10 bases match TRBD1. The length of the CDR3 is 14 residues. V was clipped by 7 bases and J by 9 bases; unmatched bases: 6. The germline gives CDR1 MDHEN, CDR2 SYDVKM. This CDR3 is CASIGTGVSSPLHF. The CDR3 nucleotides are TGTGCCAGCATCGGGACAGGGGTGAGTTCACCCCTCCACTTT.

This clonotype turned up a few times. The DNA for the CDR3 is TGTGCCACCGAGGACTCACTGAACACCGGGGAGCTGTTTTTT. Its translation: CATEDSLNTGELFF. The chain employs TRBV24-1 and TRBJ2-2; D possibly corresponds to TRBD2 (5 bases). Germline V gene lookup returns CDR1 KGHDR and CDR2 SFDVKD. Trimming removed 9 bases from V and 1 base from J, with 11 bases in between. The CDR3 totals 14 residues.

On this clonotype itself: One base away lies a much larger clone, so this may be a sequencing read error. No conserved phenylalanine or tryptophan is present at the end of the CDR3, so a read error is the likely explanation. This chain joins TRBV2 and TRBJ1-1, with D possibly matching TRBD1 (6 bases). The CDR3 consists of 15 residues. Germline loops: CDR1 SNHLY, CDR2 FYNNEI. V gave up 6 bases and J gave up 0 bases, with 14 bases separating them. CDR3 residues: CASRRDNNLNTEAFL. Here the CDR3 DNA reads TGTGCCAGCAGACGGGACAACAATTTGAACACTGAAGCTTTCCTT.

The chain uses TRBV12-5 and TRBJ2-4; D perhaps matches TRBD2 (7 bases). The CDR3 loop spans 17 amino acids. Trimming took 0 bases from V and 0 from J, leaving 12 bases between them. Per the germline V gene, CDR1 is LGHNT and CDR2 is FRNRAP. CDR3 in DNA: TGTGCTAGTGGTTTGGTAGGGGGGGGATTAGCCAAAAACATTCAGTACTTC. This codes for CASGLVGGGLAKNIQYF.

This clonotype was seen a single time. A read error is possible here, since a much larger clone lies one base away. In DNA form, the CDR3 reads TGTGCCAGCAGCCCGTTCGACCCGGGACAGAACTCCTACGAGCAGTACTTC. Its translation is CASSPFDPGQNSYEQYF. The chain couples TRBV7-9 to TRBJ2-7, with TRBD1 matching over 7 bases. Germline values: CDR1 SEHNR, CDR2 FQNEAQ (reference sequence). The J segment lost 0 bases and the V segment lost 5 bases, leaving 13 bases of the junction unmatched. The CDR3 spans 17 residues.

The chain links TRBV27 to TRBJ1-6; 10 bases agree with TRBD1. There are 15 residues in the CDR3. V lost 5 bases to trimming and J lost 6 bases; unmatched junction nucleotides: 4. CDR1 and CDR2 (germline): MNHEY, SMNVEV (reference sequence). The CDR3, as DNA: TGTGCCAGCAGTCCCTGGGACAGGGGTAATTCACCCCTCCACTTT. It specifies CASSPWDRGNSPLHF.

This clonotype was recorded at least ten times. The chain has TRBV6-1 and TRBJ1-2; D is possibly TRBD1 (6 bases). The CDR3 is 14 residues long. CDR1 MNHNS and CDR2 SASEGT come from the germline V gene. Trimming left V 5 bases short and J 4 bases short, with 14 bases between. The CDR3 is CASSQTGVIYGYTF. As DNA, the CDR3 is TGTGCCAGCAGTCAGACAGGAGTGATCTATGGCTACACCTTC.

V is TRBV7-2 and J is TRBJ2-7, with 7 bases lining up with TRBD1. V lost 0 bases to trimming and J lost 3 bases; unmatched junction nucleotides: 5. CDR1 and CDR2 (germline): SGHTA, FQGNSA. The CDR3 runs to 15 residues. CDR3 in DNA: TGTGCCAGCAGCTTAGCCCTGGGACAGCTCTACGAGCAGTACTTC. It translates to CASSLALGQLYEQYF.

In its sample, this clonotype was seen many times. The CDR3, as DNA: TGCAGTGCTAGAGCAGCGGGGATTAACTATGGCTACACCTTC. Translation: CSARAAGINYGYTF. The chain joins TRBV20-1 to TRBJ1-2; D not resolved. Germline V gene sequence: CDR1 DFQATT, CDR2 SNEGSKA (reference sequence). With 1 base removed from V and 1 base from J, the gap between germline ends came to 10 bases. CDR3 length equals 14 residues.

This clonotype has ten or more counts. The rearrangement joins TRBV2 to TRBJ2-2, with D possibly called TRBD1 or TRBD2 (5 bases each). Trimming removed 4 bases at V and 1 base at J, with 16 bases between. The CDR3 spans 17 residues. Germline V gene data show CDR1 as SNHLY and CDR2 as FYNNEI. The DNA of the CDR3 is TGTGCCAGCAGTGGGTTTTGGGGGAATGAGAACACCGGGGAGCTGTTTTTT. Amino acids: CASSGFWGNENTGELFF.

In its sample, this clonotype was seen a few times. The chain links TRBV5-6 to TRBJ1-4; D gene ambiguous. In germline, CDR1 is SGHDT, CDR2 YYEEEE. The CDR3 consists of 15 residues. The V gene lost 0 bases and the J gene lost 8 bases, with 14 bases spanning the gap. CDR3 loop: CASSLGGGPGEKLFF. CDR3 coding DNA: TGTGCCAGCAGCTTGGGAGGAGGGCCCGGCGAAAAACTGTTTTTT.